Each of the 16 T cell receptor beta chains below was sequenced from the same sample in a study of blood T cell repertoires in COVID-19. This table comes from immunoSEQ multiplex PCR, and its TCRdb copy is limited to in-frame clones, with some not included. The table shows hundreds of thousands of clones, with 80% to 90% occurring only once. The sequenced sample was peripheral blood. These receptors came from a woman older than 75 with active or convalescent COVID-19.

This rearrangement joins TRBV7-8 to TRBJ1-2; 8 nucleotides align to TRBD1. Losses at the gene ends were 5 bases for V and 8 bases for J; bases not matched to a gene: 16. The CDR3 runs to 16 residues. The germline V gene has CDR1 SGHVS and CDR2 FQNEAQ. CDR3 residues: CASSPENDQGAFGYTF. As DNA, the CDR3 is TGTGCCAGCAGCCCCGAAAACGACCAGGGGGCTTTCGGCTACACCTTC.

V and J are TRBV4-1 and TRBJ1-5, with 11 bases identical to TRBD1. Germline CDR1 and CDR2: MGHRA and YSYEKL. V trimming: 0 bases; J trimming: 11 bases; junction bases outside the gene matches: 9. This CDR3 spans 16 amino acids. The chain's CDR3 is CASSQDLGQGERAQHF. The CDR3 nucleotides are TGCGCCAGCAGCCAAGACCTGGGACAGGGGGAACGGGCCCAGCATTTT.

This sequence joins TRBV28 and TRBJ1-5; no reliable D call. Germline lookup yields CDR1 MDHEN and CDR2 SYDVKM. Trimming took 4 bases from V and 7 from J, leaving 8 bases between them. There are 12 residues in the CDR3. The CDR3 nucleotides are TGTGCCAGCAGTTCTGGACTACAGCCCCAGCATTTT. Amino acids: CASSSGLQPQHF.

This clone was seen a few times. This chain connects TRBV18 to TRBJ1-1; a possible D gene is TRBD1 (6 bases). The CDR3 has 13 residues. The V end was cut by 3 bases, the J end by 11 bases, with 16 bases between. CDR1 and CDR2 from the germline V gene are KGHSH and LQKENI. The CDR3 reads CASSPSGASWAFF. In DNA, the CDR3 is TGTGCCAGCTCACCCTCAGGGGCGAGCTGGGCTTTCTTT.

The J gene is TRBJ2-2, the V gene TRBV7-2; 11 bases fit TRBD2. J gave up 1 base and V 4 bases, and 2 bases lay outside the gene matches. In germline, CDR1 is SGHTA, CDR2 FQGNSA. This CDR3 contains 16 residues. CDR3 sequence reads: CASSSGLAGNTGELFF. The CDR3 DNA follows: TGTGCCAGCAGCTCAGGACTAGCGGGGAACACCGGGGAGCTGTTTTTT.

This sequence joins TRBV19 and TRBJ2-3; 10 bases are shared with TRBD1. The germline CDR1 and CDR2 sequences are LNHDA and SQIVND (reference sequence). V gave up 4 bases and J gave up 2 bases; unmatched junction bases: 9. The CDR3 has 17 amino acids. The CDR3 nucleotides are TGTGCCAGTAGTAAGTCGAGGACAGGGGGTCCCACAGATACGCAGTATTTT. Translating it yields CASSKSRTGGPTDTQYF.

This sequence joins TRBV11-1 and TRBJ1-1; TRBD1 matches 7 bases. Unmatched junction bases numbered 5, after V lost 5 bases and J lost 5 bases. The CDR3 runs 13 residues. The germline V gene has CDR1 SGHAT and CDR2 FQDESV (reference sequence). The CDR3 DNA follows: TGTGCCAGCAGCCAAGCAGGGGGGACTGAAGCTTTCTTT. Encoded protein: CASSQAGGTEAFF.

V and J are TRBV6-2 or TRBV6-3 and TRBJ2-3; D may be TRBD1 (6 bases). V was trimmed by 6 bases and J by 3 bases, leaving 16 bases between them. Germline loops: CDR1 MNHEY, CDR2 SVGEGT. The CDR3 consists of 15 residues. CDR3 sequence: CASSPLGGSTDTQYF. Here the CDR3 DNA reads TGTGCCAGCAGCCCACTAGGGGGATCTACAGATACGCAGTATTTT.

V usage is TRBV28 and J usage is TRBJ1-5, with D possibly TRBD1 on 5 matching bases. V shed 6 bases and J shed 1 base, with 16 bases lying between them. Looked up from germline, CDR1 is MDHEN and CDR2 is SYDVKM. The length of the CDR3 is 16 residues. The DNA of the CDR3 is TGTGCCAGCAGCCCAAGCCGGGGGAAGAGCAATCAGCCCCAGCATTTT. It yields the protein CASSPSRGKSNQPQHF.

The V and J genes are TRBV28 and TRBJ2-6; D might be TRBD2 (5 bases). V lost 8 bases and J lost 1, with 9 bases in between. Germline values: CDR1 MDHEN, CDR2 SYDVKM. This CDR3 is built from 14 residues. The CDR3: CASRWESGANVLTF. The CDR3 nucleotides are TGTGCCAGCCGCTGGGAGTCTGGGGCCAACGTCCTGACTTTC.

The V and J genes are TRBV6-1 and TRBJ2-1, with D possibly TRBD2 on 6 matching bases. Germline loops: CDR1 MNHNS, CDR2 SASEGT. CDR3 length equals 13 residues. V was pared by 6 bases and J by 9 bases, with 15 bases between. DNA of the CDR3: TGTGCCAGCAGGCCGGCTAGCGAGGGTGAGCAGTTCTTC. The encoded protein is CASRPASEGEQFF.

This chain links TRBV19 with TRBJ2-7; 9 bases are a match to TRBD1. Germline V gene data show CDR1 as LNHDA and CDR2 as SQIVND (reference sequence). This CDR3 comprises 18 residues. The V segment lost 5 bases and the J segment 3 bases; nucleotides outside the gene matches: 17. DNA of the CDR3: TGTGCCAGTAGTTTAAGGGGGGGACAGGGAGGAGGGATCTACGAGCAGTACTTC. This gives the protein CASSLRGGQGGGIYEQYF.

The gene calls are TRBV13 and TRBJ1-5, with 7 bases matching TRBD1. The length of the CDR3 is 14 residues. The junction had 5 bases not matched to a gene; V was cut back by 5 bases and J by 4 bases. Germline V gene data show CDR1 as PRHDT and CDR2 as FYEKMQ (reference sequence). CDR3 in amino acids: CASSPPGGNQPQHF. CDR3 nucleotide sequence: TGTGCCAGCAGCCCGCCAGGGGGGAATCAGCCCCAGCATTTT.

This clone was counted between two and nine times. The chain is built from TRBV28 and TRBJ2-7, with a possible D match to TRBD1 (6 bases). Per germline, CDR1 MDHEN and CDR2 SYDVKM. V was shortened by 10 bases and J by 2 bases, with 15 bases between the two germline ends. The CDR3 is made up of 13 amino acids. The DNA for the CDR3 is TGTGCCACCCAGAGAACAGGGCCCTACGAGCAGTACTTC. Protein sequence: CATQRTGPYEQYF.

The chain has TRBV28 and TRBJ1-6; maybe TRBD1 (6 bases). Germline V gene data show CDR1 as MDHEN and CDR2 as SYDVKM. V was clipped by 7 bases and J by 10 bases, with 17 bases between them. The CDR3 loop spans 14 amino acids. As DNA, the CDR3 is TGTGCCAGCACCCGAGACAGGACGCAATCACCCCTCCACTTT. Amino acids: CASTRDRTQSPLHF.

The gene calls are TRBV6-1 and TRBJ1-2; TRBD1 aligns across 7 bases. This CDR3 comprises 16 residues. Trimming removed 0 bases from V and 4 bases from J; junction bases left unmatched: 8. CDR1 and CDR2 (germline): MNHNS, SASEGT. The DNA for the CDR3 is TGTGCCAGCAGTGAAGCAGGTGGGACAGCGGGCTATGGCTACACCTTC. Protein: CASSEAGGTAGYGYTF.